This T cell receptor beta chain was identified during a study of blood T cell repertoires in COVID-19. In the authors' workflow: Amplifying reference gene primers gave estimates of nucleated cell counts. Profiling relied on immunoSEQ multiplex PCR, and the TCRdb table lists in-frame clones only, not all of them. V, J and clone size are taken as reported in that table, and D and trimming were inferred from the DNA itself. The sample has about 250,000 clones, roughly 90% seen once. The CDR3 loop spans 19 amino acids. The germline V gene has CDR1 KGHDR and CDR2 SFDVKD. The germline V and J ends were trimmed by 4 bases and 0 bases, with 21 bases remaining between them. This study enrolled people aged about 18 to 100 from about two dozen US geographic areas.

Sequenced material: PBMCs or T cells enriched from blood (not recorded which). This sequence joins TRBV24-1 and TRBJ2-1; D is perhaps TRBD2 (5 bases). The source is a middle-aged man who had recovered from COVID-19. CDR3 residues: CATSDPGSQESSSYNEQFF. In DNA, the CDR3 is TGTGCCACCAGTGACCCGGGATCACAAGAATCAAGCTCCTACAATGAGCAGTTCTTC.